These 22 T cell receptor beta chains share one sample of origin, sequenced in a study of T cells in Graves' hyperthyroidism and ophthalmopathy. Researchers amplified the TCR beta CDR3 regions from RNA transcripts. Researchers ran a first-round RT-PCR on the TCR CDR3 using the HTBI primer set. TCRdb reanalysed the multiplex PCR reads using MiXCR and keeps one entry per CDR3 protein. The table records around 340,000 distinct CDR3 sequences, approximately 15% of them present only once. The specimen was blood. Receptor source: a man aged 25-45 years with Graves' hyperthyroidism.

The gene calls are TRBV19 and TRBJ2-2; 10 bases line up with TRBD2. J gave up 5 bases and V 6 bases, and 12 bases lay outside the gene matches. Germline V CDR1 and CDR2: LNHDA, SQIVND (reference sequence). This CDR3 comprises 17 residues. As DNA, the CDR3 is TGTGCCAGTAGCGAGCGGGGGGGGAGGCGTGGAACCGGGGAGCTGTTTTTT. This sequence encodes CASSERGGRRGTGELFF.

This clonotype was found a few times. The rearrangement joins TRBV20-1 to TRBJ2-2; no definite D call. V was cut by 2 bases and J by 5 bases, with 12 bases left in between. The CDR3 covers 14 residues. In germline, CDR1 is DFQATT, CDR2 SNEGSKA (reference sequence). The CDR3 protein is CSARRAVGTGELFF. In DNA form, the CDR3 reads TGCAGTGCTAGAAGGGCGGTGGGGACCGGGGAGCTGTTTTTT.

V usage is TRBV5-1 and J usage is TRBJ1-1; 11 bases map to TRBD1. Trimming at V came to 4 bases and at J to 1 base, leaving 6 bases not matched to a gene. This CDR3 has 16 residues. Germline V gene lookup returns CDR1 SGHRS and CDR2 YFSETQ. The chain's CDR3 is CASSRGTGGTNTEAFF. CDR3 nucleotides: TGCGCCAGCAGCCGAGGGACAGGGGGAACGAACACTGAAGCTTTCTTT.

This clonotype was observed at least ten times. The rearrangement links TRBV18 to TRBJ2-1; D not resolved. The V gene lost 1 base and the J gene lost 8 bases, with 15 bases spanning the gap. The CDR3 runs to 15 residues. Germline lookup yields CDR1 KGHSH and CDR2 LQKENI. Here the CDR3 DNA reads TGTGCCAGCTCACCACGGGCGCCACAAGGAGATGAGCAGTTCTTC. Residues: CASSPRAPQGDEQFF.

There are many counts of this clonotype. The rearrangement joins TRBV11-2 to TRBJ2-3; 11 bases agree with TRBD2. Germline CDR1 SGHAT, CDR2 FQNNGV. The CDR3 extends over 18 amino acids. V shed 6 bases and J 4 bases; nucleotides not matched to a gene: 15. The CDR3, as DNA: TGTGCCAGCAGTCCACAATTGTCACTAGCGGGAGTGGCAGATACGCAGTATTTT. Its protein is CASSPQLSLAGVADTQYF.

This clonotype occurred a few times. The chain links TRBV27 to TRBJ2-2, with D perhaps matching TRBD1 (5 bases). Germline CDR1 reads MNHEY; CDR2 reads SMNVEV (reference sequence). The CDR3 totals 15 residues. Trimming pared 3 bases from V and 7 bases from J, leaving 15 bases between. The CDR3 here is CASSLFRVPDGELFF. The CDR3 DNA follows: TGTGCCAGCAGTTTGTTCAGGGTTCCCGACGGGGAGCTGTTTTTT.

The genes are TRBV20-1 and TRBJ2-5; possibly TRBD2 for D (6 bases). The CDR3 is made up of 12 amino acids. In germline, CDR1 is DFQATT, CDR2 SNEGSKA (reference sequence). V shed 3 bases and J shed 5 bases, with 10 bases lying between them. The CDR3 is CSARAGSETQYF. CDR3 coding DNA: TGCAGTGCTAGGGCCGGGAGTGAGACCCAGTACTTC.

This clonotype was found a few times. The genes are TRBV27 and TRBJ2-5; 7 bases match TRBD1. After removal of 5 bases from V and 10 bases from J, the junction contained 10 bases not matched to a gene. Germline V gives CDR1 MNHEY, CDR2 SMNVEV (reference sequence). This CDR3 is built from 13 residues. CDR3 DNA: TGTGCCAGCAGTACCGGGACAGCTGTTTTCCAGTACTTC. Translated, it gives CASSTGTAVFQYF.

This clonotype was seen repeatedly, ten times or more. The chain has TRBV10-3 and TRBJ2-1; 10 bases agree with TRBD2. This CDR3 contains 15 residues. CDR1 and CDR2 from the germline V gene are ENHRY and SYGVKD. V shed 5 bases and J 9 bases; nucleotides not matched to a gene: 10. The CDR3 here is CAISPRTSGGSEQFF. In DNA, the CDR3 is TGTGCCATCAGTCCTAGGACTAGCGGAGGAAGTGAGCAGTTCTTC.

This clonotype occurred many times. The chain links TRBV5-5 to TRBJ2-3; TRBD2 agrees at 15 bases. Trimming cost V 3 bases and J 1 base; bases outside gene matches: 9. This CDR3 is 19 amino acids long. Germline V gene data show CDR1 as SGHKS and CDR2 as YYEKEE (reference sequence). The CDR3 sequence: CASSSGLAGGWVGTDTQYF. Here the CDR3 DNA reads TGTGCCAGCAGCTCGGGACTAGCGGGAGGTTGGGTGGGCACAGATACGCAGTATTTT.

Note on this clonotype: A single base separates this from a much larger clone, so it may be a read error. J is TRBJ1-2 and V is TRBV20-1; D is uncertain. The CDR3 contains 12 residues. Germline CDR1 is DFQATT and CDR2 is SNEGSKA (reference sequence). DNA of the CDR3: TGCAGTGCTAGGCGGGATACCTATGGCTGCACCTTC. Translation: CSARRDTYGCTF.

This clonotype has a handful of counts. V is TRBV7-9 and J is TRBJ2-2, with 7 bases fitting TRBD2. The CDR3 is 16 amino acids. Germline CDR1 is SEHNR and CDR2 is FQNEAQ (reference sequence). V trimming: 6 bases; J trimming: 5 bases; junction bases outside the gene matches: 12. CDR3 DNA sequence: TGTGCCAGCAGATCAAAGGGACTAACACTAACCGGGGAGCTGTTTTTT. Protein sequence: CASRSKGLTLTGELFF. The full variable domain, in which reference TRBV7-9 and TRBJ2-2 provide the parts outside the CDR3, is DTGVSQNPRHKITKRGQNVTFRCDPISEHNRLYWYRQTLGQGPEFLTYFQNEAQLEKSRLLSDRFSAERPKGSFSTLEIQRTEQGDSAMYLCASRSKGLTLTGELFFGEGSRLTVL.

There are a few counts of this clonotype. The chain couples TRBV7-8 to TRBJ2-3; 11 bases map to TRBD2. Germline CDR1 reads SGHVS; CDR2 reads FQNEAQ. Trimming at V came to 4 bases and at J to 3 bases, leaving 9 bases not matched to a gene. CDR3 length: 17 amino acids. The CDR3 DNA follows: TGTGCCAGCAGCTCCCCGACTAGCGGGGATGGAACAGATACGCAGTATTTT. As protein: CASSSPTSGDGTDTQYF.

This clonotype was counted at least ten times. The CDR3 sequence: CASRPTSASEQYF. DNA for the CDR3: TGTGCCAGCAGACCGACTAGCGCCAGCGAGCAGTACTTC. The V and J genes are TRBV12-3 or TRBV12-4 and TRBJ2-7; 8 positions match TRBD2. V lost 6 bases to trimming and J lost 6 bases; unmatched junction nucleotides: 7. There are 13 residues in the CDR3.

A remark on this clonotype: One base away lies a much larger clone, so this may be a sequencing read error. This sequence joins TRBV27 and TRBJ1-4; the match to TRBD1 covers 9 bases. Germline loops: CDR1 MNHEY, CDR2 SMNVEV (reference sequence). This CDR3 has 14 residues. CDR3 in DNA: TGTGCCAGCAGGTGGACAGGGGCTAATGAAAAACCGTTTTTT. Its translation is CASRWTGANEKPFF.

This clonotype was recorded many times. In DNA form, the CDR3 reads TGCAGTGCCCCAGGGGTTACAGATACGCAGTATTTT. It translates to CSAPGVTDTQYF. The rearrangement joins TRBV20-1 to TRBJ2-3; possibly TRBD1 for D (6 bases). This CDR3 comprises 12 residues. CDR1 DFQATT and CDR2 SNEGSKA come from the germline V gene (reference sequence). Trimming cost V 6 bases and J 3 bases, with 10 bases left between them.

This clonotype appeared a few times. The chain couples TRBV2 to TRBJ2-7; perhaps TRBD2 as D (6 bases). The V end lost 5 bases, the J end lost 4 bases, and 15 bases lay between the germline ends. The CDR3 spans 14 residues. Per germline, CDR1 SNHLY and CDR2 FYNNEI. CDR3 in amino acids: CASSPPGDEYEQYF. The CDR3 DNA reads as TGTGCCAGCAGTCCCCCGGGAGACGAGTACGAGCAGTACTTC.

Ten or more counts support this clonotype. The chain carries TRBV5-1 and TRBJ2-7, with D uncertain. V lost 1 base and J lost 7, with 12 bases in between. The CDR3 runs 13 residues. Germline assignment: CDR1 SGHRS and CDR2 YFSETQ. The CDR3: CASSLSRVGEQYF. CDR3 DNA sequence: TGCGCCAGCAGCTTGAGTCGGGTAGGGGAGCAGTACTTC. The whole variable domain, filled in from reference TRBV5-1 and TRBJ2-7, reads KAGVTQTPRYLIKTRGQQVTLSCSPISGHRSVSWYQQTPGQGLQFLFEYFSETQRNKGNFPGRFSGRQFSNSRSEMNVSTLELGDSALYLCASSLSRVGEQYFGPGTRLTVT.

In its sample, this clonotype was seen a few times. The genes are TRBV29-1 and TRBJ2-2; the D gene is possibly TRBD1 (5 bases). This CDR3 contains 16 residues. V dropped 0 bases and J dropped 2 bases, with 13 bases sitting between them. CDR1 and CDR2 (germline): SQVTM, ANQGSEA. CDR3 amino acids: CSVEDLGQGNTGELFF. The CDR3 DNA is TGCAGCGTTGAAGATCTGGGCCAGGGCAACACCGGGGAGCTGTTTTTT.

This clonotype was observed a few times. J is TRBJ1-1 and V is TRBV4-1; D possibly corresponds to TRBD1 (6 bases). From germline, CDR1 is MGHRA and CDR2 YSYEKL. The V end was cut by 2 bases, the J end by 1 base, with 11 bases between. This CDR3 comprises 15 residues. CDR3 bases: TGCGCCAGCAGCCAATCACAGGGTTGGAACACTGAAGCTTTCTTT. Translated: CASSQSQGWNTEAFF.

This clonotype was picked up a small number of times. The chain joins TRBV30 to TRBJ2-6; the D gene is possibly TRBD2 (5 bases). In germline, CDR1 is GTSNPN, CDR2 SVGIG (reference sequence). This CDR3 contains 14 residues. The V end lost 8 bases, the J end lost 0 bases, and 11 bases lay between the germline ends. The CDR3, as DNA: TGTGCCGCTGGACGGGACTCTGGGGCCAACGTCCTGACTTTC. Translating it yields CAAGRDSGANVLTF. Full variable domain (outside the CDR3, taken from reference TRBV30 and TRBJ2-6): SQTIHQWPATLVQPVGSPLSLECTVEGTSNPNLYWYRQAAGRGLQLLFYSVGIGQISSEVPQNLSASRPQDRQFILSSKKLLLSDSGFYLCAAGRDSGANVLTFGAGSRLTVL.

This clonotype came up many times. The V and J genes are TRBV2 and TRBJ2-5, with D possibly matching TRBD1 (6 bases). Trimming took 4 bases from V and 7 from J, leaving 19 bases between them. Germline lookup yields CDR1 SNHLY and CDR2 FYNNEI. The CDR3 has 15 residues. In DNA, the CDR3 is TGTGCCAGCAGTGTACAGGGTGGCCGGGGCGCGACCCAGTACTTC. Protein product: CASSVQGGRGATQYF.